The clone carrying this TCR beta chain was found a few times. The antigen is not known. Oncomine TCR Beta short-read sequencing was applied to DNA from cultured CD4+ T cells. Each CDR3 protein is one row after TCRdb ran MiXCR on the PCR reads. This table holds around 4,600 distinct CDR3 sequences, almost 60% found once. Treatment specified: approximately nine-day PBMC culture with coronavirus spike peptide pools or control peptides (ViraFEST assay). The collection of CD4+ T cells from the unexposed donor took place before the COVID-19 pandemic (2011-2018). This sample was taken from a study of vaccination and CD4 T cells after COVID-19. With 6 bases clipped from V and 4 bases from J, the junction kept 15 bases outside the gene matches. The germline gives CDR1 KGHDR, CDR2 SFDVKD. The CDR3 is 18 amino acids.

Input material: CD4+ T cells from blood, cultured in vitro. This rearrangement joins TRBV24-1 to TRBJ2-2; 8 nucleotides line up with TRBD1. The TCR originated in a human donor in good health. The CDR3 bases are TGTGCCACCAGTATAGGACAGGGTTTGATCGTTACCACCGGGGAGCTGTTTTTT. Amino acid sequence: CATSIGQGLIVTTGELFF.